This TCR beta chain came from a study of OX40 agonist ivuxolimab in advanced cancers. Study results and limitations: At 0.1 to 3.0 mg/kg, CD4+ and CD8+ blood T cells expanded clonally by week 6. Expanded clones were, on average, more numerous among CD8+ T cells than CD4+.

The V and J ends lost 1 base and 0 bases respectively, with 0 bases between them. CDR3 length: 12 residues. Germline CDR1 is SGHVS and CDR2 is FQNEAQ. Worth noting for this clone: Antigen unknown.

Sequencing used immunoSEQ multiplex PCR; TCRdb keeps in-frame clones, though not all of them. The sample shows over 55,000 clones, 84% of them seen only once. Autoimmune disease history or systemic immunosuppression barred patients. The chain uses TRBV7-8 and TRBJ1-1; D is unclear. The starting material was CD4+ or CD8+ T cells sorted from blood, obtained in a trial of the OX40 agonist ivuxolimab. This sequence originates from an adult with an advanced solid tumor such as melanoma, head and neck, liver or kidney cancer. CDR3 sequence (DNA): TGTGCCAGCAGCTTAGTGAACACTGAAGCTTTCTTT. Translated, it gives CASSLVNTEAFF.